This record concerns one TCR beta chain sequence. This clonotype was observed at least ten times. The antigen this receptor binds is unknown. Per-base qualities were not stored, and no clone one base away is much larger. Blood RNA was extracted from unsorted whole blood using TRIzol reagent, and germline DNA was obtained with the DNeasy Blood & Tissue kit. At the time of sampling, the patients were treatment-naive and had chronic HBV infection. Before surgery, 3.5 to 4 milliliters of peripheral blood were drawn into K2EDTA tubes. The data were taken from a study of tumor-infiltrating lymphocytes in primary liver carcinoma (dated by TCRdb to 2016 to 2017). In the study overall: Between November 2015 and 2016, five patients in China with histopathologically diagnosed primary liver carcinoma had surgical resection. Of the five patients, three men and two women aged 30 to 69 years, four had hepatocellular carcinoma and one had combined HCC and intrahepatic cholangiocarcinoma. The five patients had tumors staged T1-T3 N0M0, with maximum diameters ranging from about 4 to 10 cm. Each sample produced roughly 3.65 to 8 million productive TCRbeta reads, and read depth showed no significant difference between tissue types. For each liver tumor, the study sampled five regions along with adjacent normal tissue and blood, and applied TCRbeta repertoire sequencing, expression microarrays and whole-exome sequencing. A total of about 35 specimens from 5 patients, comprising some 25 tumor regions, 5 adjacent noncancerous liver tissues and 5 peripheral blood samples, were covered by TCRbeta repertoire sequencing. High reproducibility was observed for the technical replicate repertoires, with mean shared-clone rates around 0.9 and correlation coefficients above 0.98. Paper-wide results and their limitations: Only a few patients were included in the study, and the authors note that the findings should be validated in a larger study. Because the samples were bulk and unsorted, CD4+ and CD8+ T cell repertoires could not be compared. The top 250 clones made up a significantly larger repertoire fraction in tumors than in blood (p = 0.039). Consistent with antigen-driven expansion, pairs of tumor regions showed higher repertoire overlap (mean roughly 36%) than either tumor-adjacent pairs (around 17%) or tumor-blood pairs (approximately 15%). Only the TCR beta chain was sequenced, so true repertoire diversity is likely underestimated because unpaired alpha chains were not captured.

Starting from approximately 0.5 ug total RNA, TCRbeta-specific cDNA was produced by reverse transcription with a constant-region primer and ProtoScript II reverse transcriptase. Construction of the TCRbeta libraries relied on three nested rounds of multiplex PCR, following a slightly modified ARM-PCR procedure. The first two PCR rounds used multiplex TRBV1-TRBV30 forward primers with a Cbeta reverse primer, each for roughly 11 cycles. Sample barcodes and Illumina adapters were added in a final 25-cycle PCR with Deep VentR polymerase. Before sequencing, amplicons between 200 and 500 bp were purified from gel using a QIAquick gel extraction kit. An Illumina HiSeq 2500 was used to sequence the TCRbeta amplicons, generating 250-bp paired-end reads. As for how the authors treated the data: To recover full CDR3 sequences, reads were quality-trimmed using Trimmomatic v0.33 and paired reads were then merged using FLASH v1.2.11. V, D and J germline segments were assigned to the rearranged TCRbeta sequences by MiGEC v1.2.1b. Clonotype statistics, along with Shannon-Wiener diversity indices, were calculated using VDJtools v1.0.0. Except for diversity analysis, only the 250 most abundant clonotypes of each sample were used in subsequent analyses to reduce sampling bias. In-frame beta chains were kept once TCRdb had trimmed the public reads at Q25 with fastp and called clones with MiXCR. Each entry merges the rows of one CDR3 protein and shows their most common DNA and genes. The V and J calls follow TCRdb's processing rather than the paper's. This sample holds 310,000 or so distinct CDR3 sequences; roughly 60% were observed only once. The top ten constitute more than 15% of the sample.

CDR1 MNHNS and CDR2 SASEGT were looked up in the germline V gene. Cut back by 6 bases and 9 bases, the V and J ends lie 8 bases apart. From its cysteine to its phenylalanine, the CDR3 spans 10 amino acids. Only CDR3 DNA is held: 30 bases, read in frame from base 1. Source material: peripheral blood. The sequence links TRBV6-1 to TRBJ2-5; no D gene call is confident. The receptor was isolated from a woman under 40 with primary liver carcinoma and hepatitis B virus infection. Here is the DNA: TGTGCCAGCAGAGCTGCGGCCCAGTACTTC. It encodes CASRAAAQYF.